This T cell receptor (beta chain) stems from a study of T cell changes during pregnancy in multiple sclerosis. This CDR3 spans 16 amino acids. Germline values: CDR1 LNHNV, CDR2 YYDKDF (reference sequence). The J segment lost 9 bases and the V segment lost 8 bases, leaving 10 bases of the junction unmatched. TCRdb keeps only in-frame clones here, not all; method: immunoSEQ multiplex PCR. The sample records about 38,000 clones, 94% being singletons. This clonotype was obtained from a female donor with multiple sclerosis, enrolled in a pregnancy study. The V gene is TRBV15, the J gene TRBJ2-1, with 16 bases lining up with TRBD2. Sequences were derived from CD4+ T cells from peripheral blood mononuclear cells, sampled in the second trimester of pregnancy. This CDR3 is CATVPGTSGRGSEQFF. The DNA of the CDR3 is TGTGCCACCGTACCCGGGACTAGCGGGAGGGGGAGTGAGCAGTTCTTC.